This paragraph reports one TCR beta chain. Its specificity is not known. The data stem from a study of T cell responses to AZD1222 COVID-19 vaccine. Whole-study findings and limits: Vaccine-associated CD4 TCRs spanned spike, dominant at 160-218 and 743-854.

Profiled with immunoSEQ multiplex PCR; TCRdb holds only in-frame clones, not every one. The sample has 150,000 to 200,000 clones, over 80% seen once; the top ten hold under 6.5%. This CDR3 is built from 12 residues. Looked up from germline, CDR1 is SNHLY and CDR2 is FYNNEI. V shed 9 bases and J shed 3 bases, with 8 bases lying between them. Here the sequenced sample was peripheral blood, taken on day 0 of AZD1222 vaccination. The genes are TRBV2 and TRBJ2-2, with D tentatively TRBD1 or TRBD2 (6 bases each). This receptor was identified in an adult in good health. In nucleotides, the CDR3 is TGTGCCAGGAGGGGGGACACCGGGGAGCTGTTTTTT. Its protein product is CARRGDTGELFF.